Sequencing of this TCR beta chain was carried out in a study of shared clonotypes between healthy human individuals (dated by TCRdb to about 2020). Notes on the research overall: The cohort included a few men and a couple of women between 18 and 49 years of age. Per donor, leukapheresis produced somewhere between about 0.8 and 9 billion PBMCs. To estimate repertoire size and how much clonotype sharing occurs between individuals, the study deeply sequenced the blood TCR repertoires of roughly 5 healthy adults. For each donor, CD4 naive and CD4 memory were each run on three plates, CD8 naive on two plates, and CD8 memory on one plate. To increase sequencing depth and limit assay-specific biases, TCR repertoire library preparation and sequencing were carried out by different laboratories using diverse techniques.

TCR CDR3 regions were amplified from genomic DNA by multiplex PCR using the deep immunoSEQ assay. Genomic DNA extracted from each cell subset was distributed evenly over all wells of several immunoSEQ 96-well plates, and each plate served as one replicate. Each replicate PCR for sorted subsets received roughly 0.2 ug genomic DNA, equal to around 32,000 T cell genomes. Purified libraries were measured with a Qubit 3.0 fluorometer, size-checked on a Bioanalyzer 2100, and measured again with the KAPA Library Quantification kit. Every immunoSEQ 96-well plate was sequenced on a dedicated single-read 150-cycle Illumina NextSeq 550 flow cell. The authors' analysis ran thus. The immunoSEQ output contained only junctional sequences without quality scores, so filtering could not match that applied to full-length reads. Sequences were annotated with PyIR, a Python wrapper for IgBLAST v1.9, using IMGT germline references to assign V/J genes and CDR3. Any read was removed if the V/J assignment was weak (E-value above 1e-6), the CDR3 was missing, or the read contained stop codons, out-of-frame junctions, or ambiguous translated residues. V3J clonotypes were defined by identical inferred V gene, J gene, and CDR3 amino acid sequence. The percentage overlap between two repertoires was calculated by dividing the number of shared unique clonotypes by the size of the smaller repertoire. RTK rarefaction, the Chao1 estimator, and Recon v2.1 estimates of unobserved clonotypes were used to assess repertoire richness. Generation probabilities for all TCRbeta clonotypes obtained by the gDNA method from several donors were computed using OLGA. Here the immuneACCESS table is served through TCRdb, limited to in-frame sequences with V and J called. Missing clones are a known gap in these copies; in checked studies unresolved V genes cover under half, and the rest lacks a known reason. The V and J calls and the clone size are those of that table, but D and trimming were determined from the DNA. The sample profile shows 2.3 million or so clones; approximately 95% of them were found once. 0.3% to 0.4% of the sample rests with the top ten.

Donors were healthy HIV-negative adults with no recently reported acute infections or vaccinations. All donors were Caucasian adults living in Nashville, Tennessee, USA. Magnetic negative selection was used to enrich CD4+ T cells, after which naive cells were positively selected on CD45RA and the negative fraction became the memory subset. Blood was collected by leukapheresis, and PBMCs were isolated by Ficoll-Histopaque density gradient centrifugation and then cryopreserved in liquid nitrogen vapor phase. Analytical flow cytometry was used to check the purity and quantity of every magnetically sorted T cell population. Each sorted fraction had its genomic DNA isolated and then quantified by UV absorbance on a Nanodrop 2000c. With respect to this clone: No antigen is known for it. No base-level quality is on record; no much larger clone is a single base apart.

What the work shows at the level of the full study, not this receptor alone: Because the study included only a small number of donors, the genetic and exposure-history diversity represented was limited. Incomplete sequencing was indicated by rarefaction of sorted-subset datasets, despite the large sequencing depth. Compared with non-shared clonotypes, the clonotypes found in all four sorted-subset donors had higher generation probabilities. About 5% of naive CD4, 3% to 3.5% of naive CD8, about 2.5% of memory CD4, and roughly 0.4% of memory CD8 clonotypes were shared across several donors. Naive subsets generally had larger estimated clonotype richness than memory subsets did. Pairwise subsampling led to the expectation that sequencing depth would affect the degree of clonotype sharing among donors. Only blood was sampled, and tissue TCR repertoires likely differ from those in blood.

The clonotype originates from a man aged 18 to 29 in good health. Some clones in this sample may be carry-over from other donors' samples. The sample taken for sequencing was naive CD4+ T cells from PBMCs. The meaning of the sample's cell subset or site label: CD45RA+ positively selected.

CDR3 protein: CASSRPPGYTF. At the DNA level, the sequence is TGTGCCAGCAGCCGGCCTCCTGGCTACACCTTC. The sequence joins TRBV14 to TRBJ1-2, with no confidently assigned D gene. Spanning cysteine to phenylalanine, the CDR3 consists of 11 amino acids. The retained sequence is limited to the CDR3, 33 bases, with the frame set at the first base. The V and J ends are trimmed by 4 bases and 7 bases, leaving 7 bases between them. The germline V gene supplies CDR1 SGHDN and CDR2 FVKESK.